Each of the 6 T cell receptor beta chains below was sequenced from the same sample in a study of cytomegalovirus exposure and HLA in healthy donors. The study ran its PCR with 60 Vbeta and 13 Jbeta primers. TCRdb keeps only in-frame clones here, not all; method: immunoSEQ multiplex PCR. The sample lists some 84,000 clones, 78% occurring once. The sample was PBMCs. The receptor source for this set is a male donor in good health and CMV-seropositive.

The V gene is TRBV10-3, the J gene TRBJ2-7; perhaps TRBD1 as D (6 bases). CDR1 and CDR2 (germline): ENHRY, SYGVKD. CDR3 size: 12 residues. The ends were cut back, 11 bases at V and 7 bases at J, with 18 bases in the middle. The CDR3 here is CASRDNLGEQYF. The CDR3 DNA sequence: TGTGCCTCTAGGGACAACTTGGGGGAGCAGTACTTC.

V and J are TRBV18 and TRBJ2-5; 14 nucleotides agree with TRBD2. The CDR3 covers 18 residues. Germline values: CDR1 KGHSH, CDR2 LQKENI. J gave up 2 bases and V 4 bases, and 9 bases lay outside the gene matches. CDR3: CASSHGLAGGSEQETQYF. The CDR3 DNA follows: TGTGCCAGCTCACACGGACTAGCGGGAGGCTCGGAACAAGAGACCCAGTACTTC.

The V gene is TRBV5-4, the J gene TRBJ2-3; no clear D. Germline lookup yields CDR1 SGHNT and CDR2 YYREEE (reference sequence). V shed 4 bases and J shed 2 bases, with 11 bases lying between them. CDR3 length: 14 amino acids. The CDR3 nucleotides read TGTGCCAGCAGCCAGACTGGCCCCACAGATACGCAGTATTTT. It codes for CASSQTGPTDTQYF. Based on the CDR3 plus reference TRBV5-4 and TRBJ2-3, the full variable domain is ETGVTQSPTHLIKTRGQQVTLRCSSQSGHNTVSWYQQALGQGPQFIFQYYREEENGRGNFPPRFSGLQFPNYSSELNVNALELDDSALYLCASSQTGPTDTQYFGPGTRLTVL.

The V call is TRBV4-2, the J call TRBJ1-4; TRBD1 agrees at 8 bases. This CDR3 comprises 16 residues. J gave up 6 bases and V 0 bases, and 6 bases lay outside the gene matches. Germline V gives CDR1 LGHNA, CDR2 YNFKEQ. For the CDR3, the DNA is TGTGCCAGCAGCCAAGAGGGCGGACAGGGTTATGAAAAACTGTTTTTT. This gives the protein CASSQEGGQGYEKLFF.

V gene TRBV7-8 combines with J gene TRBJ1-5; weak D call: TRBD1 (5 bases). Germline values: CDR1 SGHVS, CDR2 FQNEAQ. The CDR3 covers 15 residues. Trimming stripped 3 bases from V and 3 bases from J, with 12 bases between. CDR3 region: CASSFDKQANQPQHF. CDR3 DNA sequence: TGTGCCAGCAGCTTCGACAAACAGGCCAATCAGCCCCAGCATTTT.

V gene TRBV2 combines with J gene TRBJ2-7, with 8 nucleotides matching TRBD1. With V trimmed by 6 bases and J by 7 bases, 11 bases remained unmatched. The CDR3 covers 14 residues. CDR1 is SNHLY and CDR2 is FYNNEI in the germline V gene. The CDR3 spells CASRVLQGVGEQYF. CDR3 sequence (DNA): TGTGCCAGCAGAGTACTACAGGGGGTGGGTGAGCAGTACTTC.